These 12 T cell receptor beta chains were all obtained from the same sample, sequenced in a study of cytomegalovirus exposure and HLA in healthy donors. Use of 60 Vbeta and 13 Jbeta primers characterized the PCR. Libraries were prepared by immunoSEQ multiplex PCR; TCRdb keeps only in-frame clonotypes and omits some of them. This table has about 160,000 clones, roughly 79% appearing once. Material: PBMCs. The receptor source for this set is a woman aged 45-65 years in good health and CMV-seronegative.

This chain links TRBV10-3 with TRBJ2-7; TRBD2 matches at 7 bases. Germline V gives CDR1 ENHRY, CDR2 SYGVKD. V was pared by 11 bases and J by 0 bases, with 10 bases of the junction left unmatched. CDR3 length: 14 amino acids. CDR3 nucleotide sequence: TGTGCCGTAAATGGGGGGGGTTCCTCCTACGAGCAGTACTTC. This codes for CAVNGGGSSYEQYF.

This clone was observed a single time. The V call is TRBV5-8, the J call TRBJ1-1, with 8 bases lining up with TRBD1. V lost 2 bases to trimming and J lost 4 bases; unmatched junction nucleotides: 4. This CDR3 has 14 residues. Germline CDR1 and CDR2: SGHTS and YDEGEE. For the CDR3, the DNA is TGTGCCAGCAGCTTTTTACAGGGGGTCACTGAAGCTTTCTTT. Translated, it gives CASSFLQGVTEAFF.

The chain couples TRBV27 to TRBJ2-1; 7 bases are shared with TRBD1. V lost 4 bases and J lost 8; bases outside the gene matches: 8. The CDR3 extends over 14 amino acids. Per the germline V gene, CDR1 is MNHEY and CDR2 is SMNVEV (reference sequence). CDR3 region: CASSSGQRIYEQFF. For the CDR3, the DNA is TGTGCCAGCAGTTCGGGACAGAGGATCTATGAGCAGTTCTTC.

The genes are TRBV7-2 and TRBJ1-1; 8 nucleotides align to TRBD1. Germline CDR1 and CDR2: SGHTA and FQGNSA. This CDR3 spans 18 amino acids. V was clipped by 5 bases and J by 0 bases; unmatched bases: 14. The CDR3 DNA reads TGTGCCAGCAGCCGTGACAGGGGTTTAATAATAATGAACACTGAAGCTTTCTTT. Translated: CASSRDRGLIIMNTEAFF.

This chain uses TRBV7-2 with TRBJ2-7; 9 bases match TRBD2. The V and J ends lost 3 bases and 4 bases, in that order; junction bases with no gene match: 4. CDR3 size: 14 residues. Germline CDR1 and CDR2: SGHTA and FQGNSA. This CDR3 is CASSLSGGTYEQYF. Written as DNA, the CDR3 is TGTGCCAGCAGCTTGAGCGGGGGGACGTACGAGCAGTACTTC.

This chain uses TRBV18 with TRBJ2-2; D is undetermined. Per the germline V gene, CDR1 is KGHSH and CDR2 is LQKENI. The CDR3 spans 15 residues. Trimming took 2 bases from V and 6 from J, leaving 13 bases between them. This chain's CDR3 is CASSPSSNSAGELFF. In DNA form, the CDR3 reads TGTGCCAGCTCACCATCGTCCAATTCGGCCGGGGAGCTGTTTTTT.

The sample holds a few counts of this clone. This chain links TRBV2 with TRBJ1-6, with D maybe TRBD1 (6 bases). This CDR3 region has 17 residues. Trimming stripped 6 bases from V and 6 bases from J, with 21 bases between. Germline CDR1 is SNHLY and CDR2 is FYNNEI. CDR3 in amino acids: CASSHPQGGYGNSPLHF. The CDR3 DNA follows: TGTGCCAGCAGCCACCCACAGGGAGGGTATGGTAATTCACCCCTCCACTTT.

This clone was seen a handful of times. The chain is built from TRBV5-8 and TRBJ1-1, with D uncertain. Germline V CDR1 and CDR2: SGHTS, YDEGEE. The V gene lost 3 bases and the J gene lost 0 bases, with 6 bases spanning the gap. CDR3 length: 13 residues. CDR3 coding DNA: TGTGCCAGCAGCTGGCAGGTGAACACTGAAGCTTTCTTT. Amino acid sequence: CASSWQVNTEAFF.

This chain uses TRBV6-5 with TRBJ2-5; 8 bases align to TRBD2. The germline gives CDR1 MNHEY, CDR2 SVGAGI. The V gene end was trimmed by 5 bases and the J gene end by 5 bases; junction bases not matched to a gene: 4. This CDR3 is built from 13 residues. The CDR3 DNA sequence: TGTGCCAGCAGTACGGGGGGGACTGAGACCCAGTACTTC. Amino acids: CASSTGGTETQYF.

This clone appeared a single time. J is TRBJ1-6 and V is TRBV27; D gene unclear. V lost 1 base, J lost 4 bases, and 17 bases lay in between. The germline CDR1 and CDR2 sequences are MNHEY and SMNVEV (reference sequence). The length of the CDR3 is 18 residues. The CDR3 region has the DNA TGTGCCAGCAGTTTATGGGGTGCGAAAGCGGGATATAATTCACCCCTCCACTTT. Translated: CASSLWGAKAGYNSPLHF.

V is TRBV28 and J is TRBJ1-1, with TRBD1 identical over 7 bases. Germline CDR1 and CDR2: MDHEN and SYDVKM. Trimming removed 6 bases from V and 2 bases from J; junction bases left unmatched: 6. This CDR3 has 14 amino acids. The CDR3 coding sequence is TGTGCCAGCAGCTCAGGGGGTTCAAACACTGAAGCTTTCTTT. Residues: CASSSGGSNTEAFF.

The chain has TRBV28 and TRBJ1-4; the match to TRBD1 covers 11 bases. V shed 5 bases, J shed 7 bases, and the junction held 6 bases outside the gene matches. In germline, CDR1 is MDHEN, CDR2 SYDVKM. This CDR3 is built from 15 residues. CDR3 protein: CASSVPGQGGEKLFF. As DNA, the CDR3 is TGTGCCAGCAGTGTACCGGGACAGGGGGGTGAAAAACTGTTTTTT.